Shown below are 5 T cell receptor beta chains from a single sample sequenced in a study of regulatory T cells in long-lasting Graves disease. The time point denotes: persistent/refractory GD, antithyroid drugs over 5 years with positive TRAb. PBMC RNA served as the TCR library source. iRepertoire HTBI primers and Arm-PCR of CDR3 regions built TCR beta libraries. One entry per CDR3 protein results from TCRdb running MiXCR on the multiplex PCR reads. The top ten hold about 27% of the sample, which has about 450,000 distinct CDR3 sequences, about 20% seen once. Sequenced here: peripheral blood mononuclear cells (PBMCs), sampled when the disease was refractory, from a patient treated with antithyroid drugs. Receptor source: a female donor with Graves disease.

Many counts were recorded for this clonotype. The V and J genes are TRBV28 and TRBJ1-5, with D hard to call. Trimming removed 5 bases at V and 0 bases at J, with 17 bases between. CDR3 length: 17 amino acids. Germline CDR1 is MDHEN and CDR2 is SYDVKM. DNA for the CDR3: TGTGCCAGCAGTCCCCAACTACTGAGCAATAGCAATCAGCCCCAGCATTTT. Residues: CASSPQLLSNSNQPQHF. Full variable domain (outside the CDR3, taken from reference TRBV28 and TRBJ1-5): DVKVTQSSRYLVKRTGEKVFLECVQDMDHENMFWYRQDPGLGLRLIYFSYDVKMKEKGDIPEGYSVSREKKERFSLILESASTNQTSMYLCASSPQLLSNSNQPQHFGDGTRLSIL.

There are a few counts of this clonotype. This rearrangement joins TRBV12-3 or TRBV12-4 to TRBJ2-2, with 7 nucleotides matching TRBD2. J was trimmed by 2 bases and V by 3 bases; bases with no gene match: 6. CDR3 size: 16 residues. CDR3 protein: CASSFGLAVNTGELFF. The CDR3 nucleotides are TGTGCCAGCAGTTTTGGGCTAGCGGTCAACACCGGGGAGCTGTTTTTT.

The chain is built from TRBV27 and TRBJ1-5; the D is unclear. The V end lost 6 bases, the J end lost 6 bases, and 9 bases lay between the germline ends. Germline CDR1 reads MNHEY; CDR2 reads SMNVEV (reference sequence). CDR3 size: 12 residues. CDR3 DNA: TGTGCCAGCAGGGGGTACGGTCAGCCCCAGCATTTT. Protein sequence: CASRGYGQPQHF.

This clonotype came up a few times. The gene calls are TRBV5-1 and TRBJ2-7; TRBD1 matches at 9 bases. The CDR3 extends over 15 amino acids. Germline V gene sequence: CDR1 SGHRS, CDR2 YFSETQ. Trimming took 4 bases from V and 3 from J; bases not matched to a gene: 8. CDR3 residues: CASSPYTDRGYEQYF. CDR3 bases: TGCGCCAGCAGCCCCTACACGGACAGGGGCTACGAGCAGTACTTC.

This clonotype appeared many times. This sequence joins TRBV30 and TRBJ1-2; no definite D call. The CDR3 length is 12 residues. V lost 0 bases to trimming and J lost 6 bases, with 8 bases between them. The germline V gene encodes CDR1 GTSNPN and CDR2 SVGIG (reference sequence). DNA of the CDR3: TGTGCCTGGAGTGTATCAGTGGATGGCTACACCTTC. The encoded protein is CAWSVSVDGYTF. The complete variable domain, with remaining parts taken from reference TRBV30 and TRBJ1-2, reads SQTIHQWPATLVQPVGSPLSLECTVEGTSNPNLYWYRQAAGRGLQLLFYSVGIGQISSEVPQNLSASRPQDRQFILSSKKLLLSDSGFYLCAWSVSVDGYTFGSGTRLTVV.